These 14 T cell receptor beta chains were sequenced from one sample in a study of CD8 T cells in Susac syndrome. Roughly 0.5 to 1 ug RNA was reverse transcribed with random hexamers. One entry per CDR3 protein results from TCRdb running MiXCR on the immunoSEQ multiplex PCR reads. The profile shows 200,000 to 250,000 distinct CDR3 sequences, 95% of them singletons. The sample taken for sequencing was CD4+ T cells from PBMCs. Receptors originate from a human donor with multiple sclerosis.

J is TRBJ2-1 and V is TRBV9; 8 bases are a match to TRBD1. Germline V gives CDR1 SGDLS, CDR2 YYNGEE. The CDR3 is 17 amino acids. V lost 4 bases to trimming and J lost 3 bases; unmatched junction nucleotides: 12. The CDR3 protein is CASSTGGRGNDYNEQFF. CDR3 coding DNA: TGTGCCAGCAGCACAGGGGGACGGGGGAACGACTACAATGAGCAGTTCTTC. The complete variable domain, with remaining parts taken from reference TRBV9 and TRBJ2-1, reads DSGVTQTPKHLITATGQRVTLRCSPRSGDLSVYWYQQSLDQGLQFLIQYYNGEERAKGNILERFSAQQFPDLHSELNLSSLELGDSALYFCASSTGGRGNDYNEQFFGPGTRLTVL.

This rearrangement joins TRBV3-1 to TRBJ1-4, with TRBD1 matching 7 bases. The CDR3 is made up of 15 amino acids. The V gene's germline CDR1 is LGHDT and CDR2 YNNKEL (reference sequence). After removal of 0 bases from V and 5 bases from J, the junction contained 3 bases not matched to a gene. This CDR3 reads CASSQDKGANEKLFF. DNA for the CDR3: TGTGCCAGCAGCCAAGATAAGGGGGCGAATGAAAAACTGTTTTTT.

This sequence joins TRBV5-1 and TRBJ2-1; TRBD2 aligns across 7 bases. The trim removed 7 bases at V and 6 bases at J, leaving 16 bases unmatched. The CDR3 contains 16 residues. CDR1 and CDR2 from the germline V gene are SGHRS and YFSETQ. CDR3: CASALTGTTRSNEQFF. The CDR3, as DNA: TGCGCCAGCGCGCTAACCGGGACTACCCGGAGCAATGAGCAGTTCTTC.

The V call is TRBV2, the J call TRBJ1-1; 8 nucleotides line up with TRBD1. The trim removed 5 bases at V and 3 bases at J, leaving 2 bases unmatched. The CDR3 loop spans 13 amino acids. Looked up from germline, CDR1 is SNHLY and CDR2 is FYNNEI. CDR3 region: CASSLDRDTEAFF. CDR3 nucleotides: TGTGCCAGCAGTCTGGACAGGGACACTGAAGCTTTCTTT.

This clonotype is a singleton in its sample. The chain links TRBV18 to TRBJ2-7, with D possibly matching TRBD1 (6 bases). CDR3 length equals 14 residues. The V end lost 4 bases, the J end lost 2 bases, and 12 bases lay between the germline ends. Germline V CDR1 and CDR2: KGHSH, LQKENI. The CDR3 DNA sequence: TGTGCCAGCTCACGGGACACGGGGCCCTACGAGCAGTACTTC. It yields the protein CASSRDTGPYEQYF.

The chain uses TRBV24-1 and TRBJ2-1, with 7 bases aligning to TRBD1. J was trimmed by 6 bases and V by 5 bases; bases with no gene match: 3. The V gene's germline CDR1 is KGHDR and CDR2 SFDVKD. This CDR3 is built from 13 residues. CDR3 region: CATSAAGGNEQFF. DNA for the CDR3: TGTGCCACCAGTGCGGCAGGGGGCAATGAGCAGTTCTTC.

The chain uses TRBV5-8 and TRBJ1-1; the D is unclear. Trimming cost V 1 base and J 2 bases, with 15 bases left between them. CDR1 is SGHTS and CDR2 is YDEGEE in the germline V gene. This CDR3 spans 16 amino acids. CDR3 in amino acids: CASSLWSGSSNTEAFF. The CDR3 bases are TGTGCCAGCAGCTTGTGGTCGGGGTCGTCAAACACTGAAGCTTTCTTT.

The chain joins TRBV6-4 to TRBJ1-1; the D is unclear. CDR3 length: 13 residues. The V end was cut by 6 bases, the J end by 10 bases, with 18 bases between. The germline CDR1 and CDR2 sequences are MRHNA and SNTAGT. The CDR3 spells CASSAVLGNRAFF. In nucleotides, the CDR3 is TGTGCCAGCAGCGCGGTTCTTGGGAATCGAGCTTTCTTT.

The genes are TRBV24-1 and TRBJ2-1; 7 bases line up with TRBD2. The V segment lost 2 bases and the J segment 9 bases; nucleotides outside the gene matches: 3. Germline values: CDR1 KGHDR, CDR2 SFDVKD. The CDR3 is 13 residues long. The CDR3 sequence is CATSDYVAGEQFF. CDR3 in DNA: TGTGCCACCAGTGATTATGTAGCGGGTGAGCAGTTCTTC.

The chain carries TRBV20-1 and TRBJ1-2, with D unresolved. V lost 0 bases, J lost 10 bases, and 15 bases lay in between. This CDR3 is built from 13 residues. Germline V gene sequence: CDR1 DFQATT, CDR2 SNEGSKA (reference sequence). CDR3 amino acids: CSARDLLGRDYTF. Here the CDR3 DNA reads TGCAGTGCTAGAGATCTTCTAGGGAGGGACTACACCTTC.

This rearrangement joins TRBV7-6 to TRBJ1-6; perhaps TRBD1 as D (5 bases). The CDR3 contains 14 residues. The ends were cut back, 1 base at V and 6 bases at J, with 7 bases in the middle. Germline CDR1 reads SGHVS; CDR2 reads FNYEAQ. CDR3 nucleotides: TGTGCCAGCAGCTTAGAACAGGCTAATTCACCCCTCCACTTT. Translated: CASSLEQANSPLHF. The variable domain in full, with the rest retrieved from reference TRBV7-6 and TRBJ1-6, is GAGVSQSPRYKVTKRGQDVALRCDPISGHVSLYWYRQALGQGPEFLTYFNYEAQQDKSGLPNDRFSAERPEGSISTLTIQRTEQRDSAMYRCASSLEQANSPLHFGNGTRLTVT.

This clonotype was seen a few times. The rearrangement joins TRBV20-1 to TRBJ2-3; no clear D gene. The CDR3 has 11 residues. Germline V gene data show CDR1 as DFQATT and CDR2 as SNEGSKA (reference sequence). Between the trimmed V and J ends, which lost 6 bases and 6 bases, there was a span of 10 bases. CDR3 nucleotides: TGCAGTGCCAACTTAGTTGATACGCAGTATTTT. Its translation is CSANLVDTQYF.

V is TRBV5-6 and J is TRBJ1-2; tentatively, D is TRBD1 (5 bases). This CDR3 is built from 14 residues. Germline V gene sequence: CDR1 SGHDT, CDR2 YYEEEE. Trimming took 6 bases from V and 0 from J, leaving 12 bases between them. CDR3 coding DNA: TGTGCCAGCACCTACAGGAGATCTAACTATGGCTACACCTTC. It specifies CASTYRRSNYGYTF.

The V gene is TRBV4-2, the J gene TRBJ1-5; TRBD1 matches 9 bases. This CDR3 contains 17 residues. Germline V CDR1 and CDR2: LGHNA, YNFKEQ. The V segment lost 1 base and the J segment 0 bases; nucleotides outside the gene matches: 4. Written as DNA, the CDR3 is TGTGCCAGCAGCCAAGGACAGGGGGGCTATAGCAATCAGCCCCAGCATTTT. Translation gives CASSQGQGGYSNQPQHF.